Below are 21 T cell receptor beta chains sequenced from a single sample in a study of blood T cell repertoires in COVID-19. The protocol was immunoSEQ multiplex PCR, while the TCRdb copy is restricted to in-frame clones and leaves out a portion. The sample records about 240,000 clones, more than 85% being singletons. The source material was PBMCs or T cells enriched from blood (not recorded which). Receptor source: a man aged 40-50 years who had recovered from COVID-19.

The chain links TRBV15 to TRBJ1-4; weak D call: TRBD1 (6 bases). Looked up from germline, CDR1 is LNHNV and CDR2 is YYDKDF (reference sequence). The V end was cut by 1 base, the J end by 8 bases, with 14 bases between. The CDR3 covers 15 residues. The CDR3 DNA sequence: TGTGCCACCAGCAGAGCGGGGGGCGCTGGGGAAAAACTGTTTTTT. Translation gives CATSRAGGAGEKLFF.

The V gene is TRBV5-1, the J gene TRBJ2-5; perhaps TRBD2 as D (5 bases). The CDR3 extends over 14 amino acids. The germline V and J ends were trimmed by 0 bases and 3 bases, with 9 bases remaining between them. Germline CDR1 SGHRS, CDR2 YFSETQ. This CDR3 reads CASSLVGGKETQYF. The CDR3 nucleotides read TGCGCCAGCAGCTTGGTTGGAGGAAAAGAGACCCAGTACTTC. Together with reference TRBV5-1 and TRBJ2-5, the CDR3 gives the full variable domain: KAGVTQTPRYLIKTRGQQVTLSCSPISGHRSVSWYQQTPGQGLQFLFEYFSETQRNKGNFPGRFSGRQFSNSRSEMNVSTLELGDSALYLCASSLVGGKETQYFGPGTRLLVL.

V is TRBV6-4 and J is TRBJ2-2, with 7 bases matching TRBD2. This CDR3 contains 14 residues. The V segment lost 0 bases and the J segment 5 bases; nucleotides outside the gene matches: 0. The germline V gene encodes CDR1 MRHNA and CDR2 SNTAGT. CDR3 coding DNA: TGTGCCAGCAGTGACTCCGGGGGGACCGGGGAGCTGTTTTTT. Its translation: CASSDSGGTGELFF.

The chain couples TRBV2 to TRBJ2-7; 15 nucleotides line up with TRBD2. J gave up 13 bases and V 6 bases, and 10 bases lay outside the gene matches. The CDR3 spans 14 residues. Germline V gene data show CDR1 as SNHLY and CDR2 as FYNNEI. The CDR3 sequence: CASSPGLAGGLTYF. The DNA of the CDR3 is TGTGCCAGCAGCCCGGGACTAGCGGGGGGCCTGACCTACTTC.

As to this clone: In the same sample, other DNA sequences code for this CDR3. The gene calls are TRBV7-9 and TRBJ1-1; TRBD1 agrees at 9 bases. Trimming took 5 bases from V and 5 from J; bases not matched to a gene: 6. The CDR3 runs to 14 residues. The germline gives CDR1 SEHNR, CDR2 FQNEAQ (reference sequence). Written as DNA, the CDR3 is TGTGCCAGCAGCCCCAGACAGGGGGGAACTGAAGCTTTCTTT. Amino acids: CASSPRQGGTEAFF.

V is TRBV7-9 and J is TRBJ1-4, with 8 bases fitting TRBD1. This CDR3 contains 16 residues. Germline V CDR1 and CDR2: SEHNR, FQNEAQ (reference sequence). Losses at the gene ends were 5 bases for V and 5 bases for J; bases not matched to a gene: 10. The CDR3 coding sequence is TGTGCCAGCAGCCTAAATTTTAGACAGGGGAATGAAAAACTGTTTTTT. Amino acid sequence: CASSLNFRQGNEKLFF.

The chain employs TRBV18 and TRBJ2-2; weak D call: TRBD2 (5 bases). The V gene's germline CDR1 is KGHSH and CDR2 LQKENI. The length of the CDR3 is 15 residues. With 6 bases removed from V and 1 base from J, the gap between germline ends came to 12 bases. CDR3 sequence (DNA): TGTGCCAGCTCGCTCCGGGAAATGAACACCGGGGAGCTGTTTTTT. It is translated as CASSLREMNTGELFF.

V is TRBV18 and J is TRBJ2-2; 13 nucleotides match TRBD2. The length of the CDR3 is 17 residues. From germline, CDR1 is KGHSH and CDR2 LQKENI. V was clipped by 6 bases and J by 0 bases; unmatched bases: 4. CDR3: CASSSGTSGANTGELFF. The CDR3 nucleotides read TGTGCCAGCTCGTCCGGGACTAGCGGGGCGAACACCGGGGAGCTGTTTTTT. The full variable domain, with the rest looked up from reference TRBV18 and TRBJ2-2, is NAGVMQNPRHLVRRRGQEARLRCSPMKGHSHVYWYRQLPEEGLKFMVYLQKENIIDESGMPKERFSAEFPKEGPSILRIQQVVRGDSAAYFCASSSGTSGANTGELFFGEGSRLTVL.

The V call is TRBV27, the J call TRBJ2-7; the D is unclear. Germline V gene sequence: CDR1 MNHEY, CDR2 SMNVEV (reference sequence). The ends were cut back, 0 bases at V and 3 bases at J, with 12 bases in the middle. There are 15 residues in the CDR3. The CDR3, as DNA: TGTGCCAGCAGTTTATCGAACGAGCGCCGCTACGAGCAGTACTTC. Encoded protein: CASSLSNERRYEQYF.

The chain carries TRBV5-6 and TRBJ1-4; tentatively, D is TRBD1 (6 bases). Looked up from germline, CDR1 is SGHDT and CDR2 is YYEEEE. Trimming removed 3 bases from V and 4 bases from J, with 10 bases in between. CDR3 length: 14 amino acids. For the CDR3, the DNA is TGTGCCAGCAGCTCCGGACAGAATAATGAAAAACTGTTTTTT. Translating it yields CASSSGQNNEKLFF.

The chain uses TRBV20-1 and TRBJ1-1; possibly TRBD1 for D (5 bases). Germline loops: CDR1 DFQATT, CDR2 SNEGSKA (reference sequence). This CDR3 is built from 12 residues. Trimming stripped 3 bases from V and 6 bases from J, with 11 bases between. CDR3 in DNA: TGCAGTGCTAGTTCGGGGGTCGCTGAAGCTTTCTTT. It yields the protein CSASSGVAEAFF.

This rearrangement joins TRBV6-6 to TRBJ1-4, with 9 bases identical to TRBD1. V gave up 2 bases and J gave up 5 bases; unmatched junction bases: 6. This CDR3 spans 16 amino acids. CDR1 MNHNY and CDR2 SVGAGI come from the germline V gene (reference sequence). CDR3 sequence reads: CASSYGFDRGNEKLFF. In DNA form, the CDR3 reads TGTGCCAGCAGTTACGGCTTCGACAGGGGGAATGAAAAACTGTTTTTT.

The rearrangement links TRBV14 to TRBJ2-1; 12 nucleotides align to TRBD2. The CDR3 is 18 residues long. Per the germline V gene, CDR1 is SGHDN and CDR2 is FVKESK. V was clipped by 1 base and J by 8 bases; unmatched bases: 12. The CDR3 sequence is CASSQVKLAGGQGDEQFF. The CDR3 region has the DNA TGTGCCAGCAGCCAAGTAAAGCTAGCGGGGGGGCAGGGGGATGAGCAGTTCTTC.

The gene calls are TRBV7-2 and TRBJ2-1, with a possible D match to TRBD2 (5 bases). V was cut by 7 bases and J by 5 bases, with 15 bases left in between. The CDR3 contains 14 residues. Germline V gives CDR1 SGHTA, CDR2 FQGNSA. CDR3 in amino acids: CASTFGVANNEQFF. In DNA, the CDR3 is TGTGCCAGCACTTTCGGGGTGGCGAACAATGAGCAGTTCTTC. The whole variable domain, filled in from reference TRBV7-2 and TRBJ2-1, reads GAGVSQSPSNKVTEKGKDVELRCDPISGHTALYWYRQSLGQGLEFLIYFQGNSAPDKSGLPSDRFSAERTGGSVSTLTIQRTQQEDSAVYLCASTFGVANNEQFFGPGTRLTVL.

This chain links TRBV28 with TRBJ2-2; 7 bases are a match to TRBD1. The CDR3 is 14 amino acids. CDR1 is MDHEN and CDR2 is SYDVKM in the germline V gene. Trimming cost V 6 bases and J 2 bases; bases outside gene matches: 3. The CDR3 DNA reads as TGTGCCAGCAGAAGGGACAGAAACACCGGGGAGCTGTTTTTT. As protein: CASRRDRNTGELFF.

The chain recombines TRBV7-9 with TRBJ2-3; 7 bases agree with TRBD2. Per the germline V gene, CDR1 is SEHNR and CDR2 is FQNEAQ (reference sequence). V lost 2 bases, J lost 3 bases, and 5 bases stayed unmatched. This CDR3 comprises 15 residues. This chain's CDR3 is CASSLFRAGTDTQYF. CDR3 DNA: TGTGCCAGCAGCTTATTTAGAGCGGGGACAGATACGCAGTATTTT.

This clone was seen a handful of times. The V and J genes are TRBV7-9 and TRBJ1-4, with 10 nucleotides matching TRBD1. The CDR3 consists of 15 residues. V shed 6 bases, J shed 5 bases, and the junction held 6 bases outside the gene matches. CDR1 is SEHNR, CDR2 FQNEAQ, per germline (reference sequence). The DNA of the CDR3 is TGTGCCAGCAGTCTTCGACAGGGGGCGAATGAAAAACTGTTTTTT. It yields the protein CASSLRQGANEKLFF.

This clone was observed a handful of times. The gene calls are TRBV29-1 and TRBJ2-2; TRBD2 matches 7 bases. Trimming took 6 bases from V and 4 from J; bases not matched to a gene: 14. Germline V gives CDR1 SQVTM, CDR2 ANQGSEA. This CDR3 contains 16 residues. CDR3 loop: CSVLRPSGEGTGELFF. Here the CDR3 DNA reads TGCAGCGTCCTCAGACCCTCCGGGGAGGGCACCGGGGAGCTGTTTTTT.

The V and J genes are TRBV7-2 and TRBJ2-2, with 14 nucleotides matching TRBD2. This CDR3 comprises 17 residues. The germline CDR1 and CDR2 sequences are SGHTA and FQGNSA. The V gene end was trimmed by 5 bases and the J gene end by 7 bases; junction bases not matched to a gene: 9. The CDR3 sequence: CASSPKGTSGSGGELFF. Written as DNA, the CDR3 is TGTGCCAGCAGCCCAAAGGGGACTAGCGGGAGTGGCGGGGAGCTGTTTTTT. The variable domain in full, completed from reference TRBV7-2 and TRBJ2-2, reads GAGVSQSPSNKVTEKGKDVELRCDPISGHTALYWYRQSLGQGLEFLIYFQGNSAPDKSGLPSDRFSAERTGGSVSTLTIQRTQQEDSAVYLCASSPKGTSGSGGELFFGEGSRLTVL.

The rearrangement uses TRBV5-1 and TRBJ2-2, with D hard to call. This CDR3 comprises 18 residues. Germline lookup yields CDR1 SGHRS and CDR2 YFSETQ. V dropped 1 base and J dropped 2 bases, with 18 bases sitting between them. The DNA for the CDR3 is TGCGCCAGCAGCTTGAGTCAAAACCACCGAACAAACACCGGGGAGCTGTTTTTT. This gives the protein CASSLSQNHRTNTGELFF.

This chain connects TRBV7-3 to TRBJ2-3, with 8 bases lining up with TRBD2. The germline V gene has CDR1 SGHTA and CDR2 FQGTGA. The CDR3 spans 13 residues. V shed 5 bases, J shed 4 bases, and the junction held 2 bases outside the gene matches. CDR3 DNA sequence: TGTGCCAGCAGCCAGACTAGCGCAGATACGCAGTATTTT. It codes for CASSQTSADTQYF.